The count of the clone carrying this TCR beta chain is one. These data are taken from a study of blood T cell repertoires in COVID-19. Study details: The analysed material was cDNA or gDNA that came from T cells, B-cell-depleted T cells, or PBMCs.

Sequencing used immunoSEQ multiplex PCR; TCRdb keeps in-frame clones, though not all of them. The sample has about 58,000 clones, 75% to 85% seen once. The V end lost 5 bases, the J end lost 1 base, and 6 bases lay between the germline ends. The germline CDR1 and CDR2 sequences are SNHLY and FYNNEI. This CDR3 contains 13 residues. Sequencing input: peripheral blood. This receptor was obtained from a human donor in a cohort sampled during active COVID-19. This chain uses TRBV2 with TRBJ1-3, with unresolved D. Here the CDR3 reads CASSPRSGNTIYF. In DNA form, the CDR3 reads TGTGCCAGCAGTCCCCGTTCTGGAAACACCATATATTTT.